This record concerns one T cell receptor (beta chain) sequence. The use of a sample-barcoded 5' primer and a J-beta primer mix characterized a second PCR of 7 to 11 cycles. Template switching added a 12-random-nucleotide identifier to every cDNA molecule. Every individual sample yielded 2.5 million or more paired-end reads (each containing CDR3). Each CDR3 protein gets one entry after TCRdb re-called the 5' RACE reads with MiXCR. Among over 1.5 million distinct CDR3 sequences listed, 40% to 55% were seen once. The entry originates in a study of blood T cells in healthy people across ages. CDR3 size: 16 residues. V lost 1 base to trimming and J lost 6 bases; unmatched junction nucleotides: 14. Germline V gene lookup returns CDR1 DFQATT and CDR2 SNEGSKA (reference sequence).

The source material was blood. The V call is TRBV20-1, the J call TRBJ2-7; 8 bases align to TRBD1. The receptor comes from a woman between 40 and 50 years old in good health. The CDR3 here is CSARGRIGDRGSEQYF. CDR3 nucleotides: TGCAGTGCTAGAGGGAGGATAGGCGACAGGGGAAGCGAGCAGTACTTC.